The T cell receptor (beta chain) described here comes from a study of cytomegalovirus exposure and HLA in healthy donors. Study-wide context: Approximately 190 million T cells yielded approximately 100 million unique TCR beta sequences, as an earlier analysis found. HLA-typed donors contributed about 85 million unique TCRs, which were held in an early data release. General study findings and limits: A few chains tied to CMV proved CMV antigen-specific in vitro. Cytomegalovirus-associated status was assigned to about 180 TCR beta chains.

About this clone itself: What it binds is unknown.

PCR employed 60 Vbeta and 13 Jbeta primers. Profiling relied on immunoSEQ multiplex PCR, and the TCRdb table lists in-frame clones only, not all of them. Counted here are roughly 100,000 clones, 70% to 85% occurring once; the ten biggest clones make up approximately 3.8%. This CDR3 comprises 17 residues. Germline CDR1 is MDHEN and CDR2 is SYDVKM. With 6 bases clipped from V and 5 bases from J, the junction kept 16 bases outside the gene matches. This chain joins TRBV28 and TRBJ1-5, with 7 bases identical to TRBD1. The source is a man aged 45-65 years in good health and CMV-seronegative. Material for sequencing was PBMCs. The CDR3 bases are TGTGCCAGCAGCCCTACCCGAGGGGGCAAGGTCTATCAGCCCCAGCATTTT. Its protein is CASSPTRGGKVYQPQHF.